These 18 T cell receptor beta chains originate from one sample sequenced in a study of control samples from healthy donors and cancer patients. TCRdb's table, derived via immunoSEQ multiplex PCR, lists solely in-frame clones and lacks some. This sample has 90,000 or so clones; about 88% occur once, and the top ten carry under 15%. What was sequenced was blood. The source of these receptors is a woman between 70 and 85 years old in good health.

The chain uses TRBV5-6 and TRBJ1-2, with TRBD1 matching 11 bases. This CDR3 spans 16 amino acids. Trimming cost V 2 bases and J 4 bases; bases outside gene matches: 7. Germline values: CDR1 SGHDT, CDR2 YYEEEE. In DNA, the CDR3 is TGTGCCAGCAGCTTTCCGGACAGGGGGCAGATCTATGGCTACACCTTC. As protein: CASSFPDRGQIYGYTF.

Details on this clone: Compared with germline, one end of the junction differs, possibly owing to a read error. V usage is TRBV5-1 and J usage is TRBJ2-1; D possibly corresponds to TRBD2 (6 bases). Germline-derived CDR1 and CDR2 are SGHRS and YFSETQ. The CDR3 is 13 amino acids. The CDR3 coding sequence is TGCGCCAGTAACCGGGACTCCAACAATGAGCAGTTCTTC. Protein sequence: CASNRDSNNEQFF.

The rearrangement links TRBV9 to TRBJ2-3; D gene unclear. Trimming took 0 bases from V and 2 from J, leaving 7 bases between them. The germline CDR1 and CDR2 sequences are SGDLS and YYNGEE. This CDR3 spans 14 amino acids. This chain's CDR3 is CASSVEGTTDTQYF. The CDR3 DNA sequence: TGTGCCAGCAGCGTAGAGGGAACCACAGATACGCAGTATTTT.

V usage is TRBV12-3 or TRBV12-4 and J usage is TRBJ1-2; tentatively, D is TRBD1 (6 bases). The CDR3 loop spans 13 amino acids. The V end lost 4 bases, the J end lost 8 bases, and 14 bases lay between the germline ends. CDR3 in amino acids: CASSWTEDDGYTF. The CDR3 DNA sequence: TGTGCCAGCAGTTGGACAGAGGATGACGGCTACACCTTC.

The J gene is TRBJ1-4, the V gene TRBV5-4; TRBD1 is a possible D gene (5 bases). Trimming cost V 3 bases and J 5 bases, with 8 bases left between them. This CDR3 comprises 13 residues. Germline-derived CDR1 and CDR2 are SGHNT and YYREEE (reference sequence). The CDR3 nucleotides read TGTGCCAGCAGCTCGGGACCGAATGAAAAACTGTTTTTT. The encoded protein is CASSSGPNEKLFF.

The V gene is TRBV4-3, the J gene TRBJ1-1; no firm D call. Trimming took 2 bases from V and 7 from J, leaving 20 bases between them. The germline gives CDR1 LGHNA, CDR2 YSLEER. The CDR3 runs 16 residues. CDR3 coding DNA: TGCGCCAGCAGCCAAAAACCCAGCCCGGATATCGATGAAGCTTTCTTT. Protein product: CASSQKPSPDIDEAFF.

CDR3 sequence: CASNPISGGNQPQHF. In DNA, the CDR3 is TGTGCCAGCAACCCTATTTCGGGGGGCAATCAGCCCCAGCATTTT. V gene TRBV6-2 or TRBV6-3 combines with J gene TRBJ1-5, with a weak D call TRBD1 (5 bases). Per germline, CDR1 MNHEY and CDR2 SVGEGT. Between the trimmed V and J ends, which lost 7 bases and 2 bases, there was a span of 15 bases. This CDR3 spans 15 amino acids.

V is TRBV15 and J is TRBJ1-4; D possibly corresponds to TRBD1 (5 bases). The germline gives CDR1 LNHNV, CDR2 YYDKDF (reference sequence). V was shortened by 9 bases and J by 6 bases, with 20 bases between the two germline ends. The CDR3 consists of 15 residues. CDR3 residues: CATGDLGDGDEKLFF. CDR3 nucleotides: TGTGCCACAGGGGACTTGGGCGACGGTGATGAAAAACTGTTTTTT.

This clone appeared a few times. This CDR3 reads CASRGPQETQYF. The DNA of the CDR3 is TGTGCCAGTCGGGGACCTCAAGAGACCCAGTACTTC. This rearrangement joins TRBV19 to TRBJ2-5; D assignment may be TRBD1 or TRBD2 (5 bases each). Trimming shortened V by 8 bases and J by 2 bases, and 9 bases separated the two germline ends. Per the germline V gene, CDR1 is LNHDA and CDR2 is SQIVND (reference sequence). The CDR3 runs to 12 residues.

The genes are TRBV3-1 (or the pseudogene TRBV3-2) and TRBJ2-2; D gene uncertain. The CDR3 is 13 residues long. Germline V gives CDR1 LGHDT, CDR2 YNNKEL (reference sequence). Trimming pared 4 bases from V and 6 bases from J, leaving 9 bases between. CDR3 coding DNA: TGTGCCAGCAGCCCTGGTGACCCCGGGGAGCTGTTTTTT. It translates to CASSPGDPGELFF.

This chain connects TRBV18 to TRBJ1-5; the D is unclear. V was trimmed by 3 bases and J by 2 bases, leaving 8 bases between them. The CDR3 is 14 amino acids. From germline, CDR1 is KGHSH and CDR2 LQKENI. CDR3 nucleotide sequence: TGTGCCAGCTCACCTTTAAGGGGCAATCAGCCCCAGCATTTT. As protein: CASSPLRGNQPQHF.

CDR3 region: CASSLATRPNSPLHF. The CDR3 nucleotides read TGTGCCAGCAGCTTAGCTACCAGACCGAATTCACCCCTCCACTTT. This rearrangement joins TRBV11-2 to TRBJ1-6; D not certain. V gave up 1 base and J gave up 7 bases, with 11 bases separating them. Germline CDR1 reads SGHAT; CDR2 reads FQNNGV. The CDR3 loop spans 15 amino acids.

The chain has TRBV6-5 and TRBJ1-6; 9 bases map to TRBD1. Germline V gene lookup returns CDR1 MNHEY and CDR2 SVGAGI. Losses at the gene ends were 7 bases for V and 7 bases for J; bases not matched to a gene: 5. This CDR3 has 14 residues. CDR3: CASTLTGGNSPLHF. The DNA of the CDR3 is TGTGCCAGCACCTTGACAGGGGGAAATTCACCCCTCCACTTT.

This rearrangement joins TRBV27 to TRBJ1-5; D gene uncertain. Germline CDR1 reads MNHEY; CDR2 reads SMNVEV (reference sequence). The CDR3 contains 16 residues. The V end lost 1 base, the J end lost 1 base, and 11 bases lay between the germline ends. Here the CDR3 DNA reads TGTGCCAGCAGTTTATATGGGCAAGGGAGCAATCAGCCCCAGCATTTT. Amino acids: CASSLYGQGSNQPQHF.

This clone appeared a single time. The genes are TRBV5-1 and TRBJ1-1, with 7 bases identical to TRBD1. Germline CDR1 and CDR2: SGHRS and YFSETQ. V was pared by 3 bases and J by 1 base, with 6 bases of the junction left unmatched. The CDR3 spans 15 residues. CDR3 residues: CASSSAGGRNTEAFF. The DNA of the CDR3 is TGCGCCAGCAGCTCCGCAGGGGGGAGGAACACTGAAGCTTTCTTT.

J is TRBJ2-1 and V is TRBV30; TRBD2 matches 13 bases. V gave up 2 bases and J gave up 10 bases; unmatched junction bases: 8. The CDR3 contains 15 residues. Germline loops: CDR1 GTSNPN, CDR2 SVGIG (reference sequence). CDR3 protein: CAWSTLAGGLREQFF. CDR3 nucleotide sequence: TGTGCCTGGAGTACACTAGCGGGGGGGCTTAGGGAGCAGTTCTTC.

This clone was seen only a few times. The chain couples TRBV19 to TRBJ1-1, with no clear D. In germline, CDR1 is LNHDA, CDR2 SQIVND (reference sequence). This CDR3 is 14 amino acids long. Deletions cut 3 bases from V and 9 bases from J, with 17 bases between. CDR3 sequence: CASSMDLAAAKAFF. In nucleotides, the CDR3 is TGTGCCAGTAGTATGGACTTGGCGGCAGCGAAAGCTTTCTTT.

The chain carries TRBV9 and TRBJ1-6; no clear D. CDR3 size: 13 residues. Per the germline V gene, CDR1 is SGDLS and CDR2 is YYNGEE. The V gene lost 4 bases and the J gene lost 5 bases, with 7 bases spanning the gap. The CDR3 loop is CASSTKDNSPLHF. The CDR3 coding sequence is TGTGCCAGCAGCACCAAAGATAATTCACCCCTCCACTTT.